The clone carrying this TCR beta chain was recorded many times. Its antigen is not known. TCR beta CDR3 regions were amplified from RNA transcripts. An initial round of RT-PCR targeting the TCR CDR3 relied on the HTBI primer set. TCRdb used MiXCR to reprocess the multiplex PCR reads, holding one entry per CDR3 protein. The repertoire includes about 710,000 distinct CDR3 sequences, about a sixth of them detected once, and roughly 8% sits in the top ten. The record originates from a study of T cells in Graves' hyperthyroidism and ophthalmopathy. Findings of the study overall: Most thyroid clonotypes expanded above 0.001 were also detected in blood.

This CDR3 comprises 16 residues. With 8 bases clipped from V and 5 bases from J, the junction kept 13 bases outside the gene matches. Germline V gene sequence: CDR1 MNHEY, CDR2 SMNVEV (reference sequence). Across 18 months, stable Graves' hyperthyroidism was marked by no progression to ophthalmopathy. Newly diagnosed patients aged 18 to 65 had hyperthyroidism of under 2 months' duration. The PBMCs studied were ones that came from 8 to 10 ml fresh peripheral blood. Sequencing was performed on blood. This chain connects TRBV27 to TRBJ2-3, with 10 bases matching TRBD2. This receptor was taken from a young man with Graves' hyperthyroidism. The CDR3 here is CASGRTGTSAVDTQYF. In DNA form, the CDR3 reads TGTGCCAGCGGAAGAACCGGGACTAGCGCCGTAGATACGCAGTATTTT.